This TCR beta chain was identified during a study of T-cell memory formation after mild COVID-19. MiXCR, run by TCRdb on the 5' RACE reads, gives a single entry per CDR3 protein. The sample carries around 310,000 distinct CDR3 sequences, around 15% recorded once. V trimming: 7 bases; J trimming: 2 bases; junction bases outside the gene matches: 7. This CDR3 contains 15 residues. In this sample, this clonotype turned up many times. This sequence joins TRBV12-3 or TRBV12-4 and TRBJ2-5; TRBD2 aligns across 10 bases. The sample consisted of PBMCs or a T cell subset sorted from them (not recorded which). This TCR was recovered from a man younger than 35 who had mild COVID-19 (a few samples of this study predate the infection). Cell type and time point are not known. For the CDR3, the DNA is TGTGCCAGCACCCTCGGACTAGCGGCACAAGAGACCCAGTACTTC. Its protein product is CASTLGLAAQETQYF.